These 27 T cell receptor beta chains came from one sample sequenced in a study of HIV-infected patients and healthy controls. Around 450 ng RNA was reverse transcribed with alpha and beta constant-region primers. Separate chain-specific third strand synthesis with multiplexing indices produced the alpha and beta libraries. TCRdb independently ran MiXCR on the 5' RACE reads; one entry per CDR3 protein. Among 13,000 to 15,000 distinct CDR3 sequences listed, more than 8.5% were seen once. The repertoire came from unfractionated whole blood and reflected all unsorted peripheral T cells. The material sequenced was blood. The receptors originated from an adult in good health.

This clonotype is labeled as medium-sized. The chain joins TRBV29-1 to TRBJ2-3; 9 positions match TRBD1. In germline, CDR1 is SQVTM, CDR2 ANQGSEA. V lost 4 bases to trimming and J lost 5 bases; unmatched junction nucleotides: 22. This CDR3 is 19 amino acids long. For the CDR3, the DNA is TGCAGCGTTGGATCGGCATCCACCTGGACAGGGGTTTTAGGAGATACGCAGTATTTT. Its protein product is CSVGSASTWTGVLGDTQYF.

In its sample, this clonotype was seen many times. The chain recombines TRBV18 with TRBJ1-5; D unclear. CDR1 and CDR2 (germline): KGHSH, LQKENI. The CDR3 covers 15 residues. The germline V and J ends were trimmed by 2 bases and 0 bases, with 8 bases remaining between them. Written as DNA, the CDR3 is TGTGCCAGCTCACCAGAATCGGGTAGCAATCAGCCCCAGCATTTT. Translating it yields CASSPESGSNQPQHF. The whole variable domain, remainder taken from reference TRBV18 and TRBJ1-5, is NAGVMQNPRHLVRRRGQEARLRCSPMKGHSHVYWYRQLPEEGLKFMVYLQKENIIDESGMPKERFSAEFPKEGPSILRIQQVVRGDSAAYFCASSPESGSNQPQHFGDGTRLSIL.

Relative to its sample, this clonotype is medium-sized. The chain joins TRBV19 to TRBJ2-1; D might be TRBD2 (6 bases). The CDR3 is 13 residues long. V lost 8 bases and J 6 bases, leaving 14 bases between the germline ends. Germline V CDR1 and CDR2: LNHDA, SQIVND (reference sequence). The CDR3, as DNA: TGTGCCAGTCGAGCGGGTACCTTCAATGAGCAGTTCTTC. Translation gives CASRAGTFNEQFF. Together with reference TRBV19 and TRBJ2-1, the CDR3 gives the full variable domain: DGGITQSPKYLFRKEGQNVTLSCEQNLNHDAMYWYRQDPGQGLRLIYYSQIVNDFQKGDIAEGYSVSREKKESFPLTVTSAQKNPTAFYLCASRAGTFNEQFFGPGTRLTVL.

For this clonotype: This may arise from a read error, as a much more abundant clone is one base away. The chain is built from TRBV6-2 or TRBV6-3 and TRBJ2-1; D is possibly TRBD1 or TRBD2 (5 bases each). The CDR3 sequence is 13 residues long. Germline V gene data show CDR1 as MNHEY and CDR2 as SVGEGT. V lost 8 bases and J lost 4, with 12 bases in between. The CDR3 DNA follows: TGTGCCAGCTCGGGGACGGCTTACAATGAGCAGTTCTTC. Translation gives CASSGTAYNEQFF.

This clonotype was observed many times. V usage is TRBV5-1 and J usage is TRBJ1-1, with 10 bases lining up with TRBD1. Germline V gene data show CDR1 as SGHRS and CDR2 as YFSETQ. CDR3 length: 18 residues. V dropped 0 bases and J dropped 6; count of bases not matched to a gene: 14. This CDR3 is CASSLVRNPGQGFAEAFF. The CDR3 DNA reads TGCGCCAGCAGCTTGGTCCGGAACCCGGGACAGGGGTTCGCTGAAGCTTTCTTT.

This clonotype qualifies as medium-sized. The V and J genes are TRBV27 and TRBJ2-3; perhaps D is TRBD1 or TRBD2 (5 bases each). CDR1 and CDR2 from the germline V gene are MNHEY and SMNVEV (reference sequence). V was trimmed by 5 bases and J by 2 bases, leaving 14 bases between them. This CDR3 has 15 residues. The CDR3 DNA sequence: TGTGCCAGCAGTCCGAGGGACGGGCTCACAGATACGCAGTATTTT. Protein: CASSPRDGLTDTQYF.

This clonotype is categorized as medium-sized. V and J are TRBV27 and TRBJ1-1; TRBD1 matches 7 bases. V gave up 2 bases and J gave up 5 bases; unmatched junction bases: 17. The CDR3 has 18 residues. Germline-derived CDR1 and CDR2 are MNHEY and SMNVEV (reference sequence). CDR3 coding DNA: TGTGCCAGCAGTTTAGTTAGTGCCAGGGGGAATTTAAGGACTGAAGCTTTCTTT. Amino acids: CASSLVSARGNLRTEAFF.

This clonotype was found a few times. The chain combines TRBV3-1 with TRBJ1-2; TRBD1 is a possible D gene (5 bases). Germline CDR1 and CDR2: LGHDT and YNNKEL (reference sequence). The CDR3 is 14 amino acids. V lost 5 bases and J lost 2, with 12 bases in between. CDR3 nucleotide sequence: TGTGCCAGCAGCGCAAACCGGGACAACTATGGCTACACCTTC. This translates into CASSANRDNYGYTF. The full variable domain, in which reference TRBV3-1 and TRBJ1-2 provide the parts outside the CDR3, is DTAVSQTPKYLVTQMGNDKSIKCEQNLGHDTMYWYKQDSKKFLKIMFSYNNKELIINETVPNRFSPKSPDKAHLNLHINSLELGDSAVYFCASSANRDNYGYTFGSGTRLTVV.

This clonotype is judged medium-sized. The chain recombines TRBV11-3 with TRBJ2-2; no definite D call. The CDR3 length is 16 residues. The germline CDR1 and CDR2 sequences are SGHNT and YENEEA. Trimming cost V 1 base and J 0 bases, with 9 bases left between them. Here the CDR3 reads CASSLVLTANTGELFF. CDR3 sequence (DNA): TGTGCCAGCAGCTTAGTTTTGACCGCGAACACCGGGGAGCTGTTTTTT.

Notes on this clonotype: With a much larger clone just one base away, this may be a read error. As DNA, the CDR3 is TGTGCCAGCAGCACGGGGGGAGACAGCTACTACGAGCAGTACTTC. It codes for CASSTGGDSYYEQYF. This chain joins TRBV7-6 and TRBJ2-7, with TRBD2 identical over 7 bases. The trim removed 5 bases at V and 3 bases at J, leaving 10 bases unmatched. CDR1 SGHVS and CDR2 FNYEAQ come from the germline V gene. This CDR3 comprises 15 residues.

The gene calls are TRBV3-1 and TRBJ2-7, with D unclear. This CDR3 contains 12 residues. Germline V gene sequence: CDR1 LGHDT, CDR2 YNNKEL (reference sequence). Trimming took off 4 bases at V and 6 bases at J, with 10 bases between the two ends. The CDR3 DNA is TGTGCCAGCAGCCTCAGTTCCGGCGAGCAGTACTTC. Encoded protein: CASSLSSGEQYF.

This clonotype was observed at least ten times. The chain couples TRBV6-2 or TRBV6-3 to TRBJ2-1; possibly TRBD1 for D (5 bases). V was trimmed by 9 bases and J by 6 bases, leaving 15 bases between them. The CDR3 totals 13 residues. Germline V gene lookup returns CDR1 MNHEY and CDR2 SVGEGT. The CDR3 region is CASLFRQTNEQFF. CDR3 nucleotide sequence: TGTGCCAGTCTGTTCCGACAGACCAATGAGCAGTTCTTC.

This clonotype was observed at least ten times. J is TRBJ2-5 and V is TRBV5-1; 10 positions agree with TRBD2. Per the germline V gene, CDR1 is SGHRS and CDR2 is YFSETQ. With V trimmed by 4 bases and J by 3 bases, 9 bases remained unmatched. This CDR3 contains 16 residues. CDR3 in DNA: TGCGCCAGCAGCGTAAGAGGACTAGCGGAAAAAGAGACCCAGTACTTC. Residues: CASSVRGLAEKETQYF.

Ten or more counts support this clonotype. The chain employs TRBV28 and TRBJ1-5, with a weak D call TRBD1 (6 bases). Looked up from germline, CDR1 is MDHEN and CDR2 is SYDVKM. This CDR3 contains 16 residues. The V end lost 3 bases, the J end lost 4 bases, and 16 bases lay between the germline ends. Here the CDR3 reads CASSLARDRLNQPQHF. The DNA of the CDR3 is TGTGCCAGCAGTTTGGCCCGAGACAGGTTAAATCAGCCCCAGCATTTT. The whole variable domain, filled in from reference TRBV28 and TRBJ1-5, reads DVKVTQSSRYLVKRTGEKVFLECVQDMDHENMFWYRQDPGLGLRLIYFSYDVKMKEKGDIPEGYSVSREKKERFSLILESASTNQTSMYLCASSLARDRLNQPQHFGDGTRLSIL.

The rearrangement links TRBV19 to TRBJ1-1; D remains unclear. Trimming cost V 7 bases and J 3 bases, with 9 bases left between them. In germline, CDR1 is LNHDA, CDR2 SQIVND (reference sequence). The CDR3 consists of 12 residues. DNA for the CDR3: TGTGCCAGTAAAGATAAGTACACTGAAGCTTTCTTT. This translates into CASKDKYTEAFF.

This clonotype rates as medium-sized. The genes are TRBV27 and TRBJ1-1, with 8 positions matching TRBD1. This CDR3 region has 18 residues. Trimming took 4 bases from V and 3 from J; bases not matched to a gene: 16. CDR1 and CDR2 from the germline V gene are MNHEY and SMNVEV (reference sequence). DNA of the CDR3: TGTGCCAGCAGTTCAAGAACGTTCCGACAGGGGTTTTACACTGAAGCTTTCTTT. Amino acid sequence: CASSSRTFRQGFYTEAFF.

This clonotype was detected many times. The rearrangement links TRBV2 to TRBJ1-6, with 7 nucleotides matching TRBD1. The CDR3 runs 14 residues. The V gene's germline CDR1 is SNHLY and CDR2 FYNNEI. V was pared by 5 bases and J by 6 bases, with 4 bases of the junction left unmatched. The CDR3 DNA sequence: TGTGCCAGCAGTTGGGACAGCAGTAATTCACCCCTCCACTTT. Its protein product is CASSWDSSNSPLHF.

This clonotype is classed as medium-sized. The V call is TRBV5-4, the J call TRBJ1-1; TRBD1 matches 7 bases. The V and J ends lost 0 bases and 3 bases, in that order; junction bases with no gene match: 2. Germline V gene lookup returns CDR1 SGHNT and CDR2 YYREEE (reference sequence). This CDR3 is 14 amino acids long. CDR3 nucleotides: TGTGCCAGCAGCTTGGGCAGGGGGGACACTGAAGCTTTCTTT. It specifies CASSLGRGDTEAFF.

This clonotype was observed at least ten times. The chain has TRBV30 and TRBJ1-1; D ambiguous. Trimming took off 4 bases at V and 1 base at J, with 10 bases between the two ends. Germline values: CDR1 GTSNPN, CDR2 SVGIG (reference sequence). The CDR3 covers 13 residues. DNA for the CDR3: TGTGCCTGGACGGCTAGAAAGAACACTGAAGCTTTCTTT. Encoded protein: CAWTARKNTEAFF.

This clonotype was counted ten times or more. The chain is built from TRBV3-1 and TRBJ1-1; D is uncertain. CDR1 is LGHDT and CDR2 is YNNKEL in the germline V gene (reference sequence). Between the trimmed V and J ends, which lost 0 bases and 5 bases, there was a span of 10 bases. CDR3 length: 14 amino acids. Written as DNA, the CDR3 is TGTGCCAGCAGCCAAGATTCCCGTCCTACTGAAGCTTTCTTT. Amino acids: CASSQDSRPTEAFF.

This clonotype is judged medium-sized. The chain uses TRBV7-9 and TRBJ1-4, with TRBD1 matching over 9 bases. V shed 6 bases, J shed 5 bases, and the junction held 4 bases outside the gene matches. CDR1 SEHNR and CDR2 FQNEAQ come from the germline V gene (reference sequence). There are 14 residues in the CDR3. This chain's CDR3 is CASSRTGENEKLFF. For the CDR3, the DNA is TGTGCCAGCAGTCGGACAGGGGAGAATGAAAAACTGTTTTTT.

This clonotype was found many times. The chain recombines TRBV28 with TRBJ1-5; D ambiguous. Deletions cut 9 bases from V and 4 bases from J, with 13 bases between. The germline V gene encodes CDR1 MDHEN and CDR2 SYDVKM. This CDR3 region has 13 residues. The CDR3 DNA follows: TGTGCCAGTGCGTTCTCGGCGAATCAGCCCCAGCATTTT. Amino acids: CASAFSANQPQHF.

This clonotype has at least ten counts. This sequence joins TRBV24-1 and TRBJ2-3; D uncertain. Germline V gene sequence: CDR1 KGHDR, CDR2 SFDVKD. The CDR3 consists of 14 residues. With 0 bases removed from V and 2 bases from J, the gap between germline ends came to 5 bases. Written as DNA, the CDR3 is TGTGCCACCAGTGATTTGGGACCCACAGATACGCAGTATTTT. Translation: CATSDLGPTDTQYF.

This clonotype has a count of ten or more. The chain recombines TRBV7-2 with TRBJ2-1; 13 bases align to TRBD2. Germline CDR1 is SGHTA and CDR2 is FQGNSA. The V gene end was trimmed by 5 bases and the J gene end by 5 bases; junction bases not matched to a gene: 3. This CDR3 has 15 residues. CDR3 nucleotide sequence: TGTGCCAGCAGCCAAGGACTAGCGGGAGACAATGAGCAGTTCTTC. Amino acids: CASSQGLAGDNEQFF.

This clonotype was counted many times. The gene calls are TRBV18 and TRBJ2-7; tentatively, D is TRBD2 (6 bases). Trimming stripped 5 bases from V and 0 bases from J, with 8 bases between. Looked up from germline, CDR1 is KGHSH and CDR2 is LQKENI. The CDR3 is made up of 13 amino acids. The CDR3 DNA follows: TGTGCCAGCTCAACCGGGAGCTCCTACGAGCAGTACTTC. Protein: CASSTGSSYEQYF.

In its sample, this clonotype is medium-sized. This sequence joins TRBV5-1 and TRBJ2-7; D is ambiguous. Germline CDR1 is SGHRS and CDR2 is YFSETQ. Trimming cost V 4 bases and J 2 bases, with 10 bases left between them. The CDR3 contains 13 residues. As DNA, the CDR3 is TGCGCCAGCAGCCAGAAGCCCACCTACGAGCAGTACTTC. Amino acids: CASSQKPTYEQYF. The whole variable domain, remainder taken from reference TRBV5-1 and TRBJ2-7, is KAGVTQTPRYLIKTRGQQVTLSCSPISGHRSVSWYQQTPGQGLQFLFEYFSETQRNKGNFPGRFSGRQFSNSRSEMNVSTLELGDSALYLCASSQKPTYEQYFGPGTRLTVT.

This clonotype ranks as medium-sized. J is TRBJ1-5 and V is TRBV2; 7 bases align to TRBD1. Germline loops: CDR1 SNHLY, CDR2 FYNNEI. Unmatched junction bases numbered 7, after V lost 4 bases and J lost 7 bases. The CDR3 has 14 amino acids. Here the CDR3 reads CASSGQGIGQPQHF. In DNA, the CDR3 is TGTGCCAGCAGTGGACAGGGAATCGGACAGCCCCAGCATTTT.